Listed below are T cell receptor beta chains from one sample, sequenced in a study of blood T cell repertoires in COVID-19. TCRdb's table, derived via immunoSEQ multiplex PCR, lists solely in-frame clones and lacks some. The sample has under 200,000 clones, over 90% seen once. What was sequenced was peripheral blood. These receptor sequences come from a man aged 45-65 years with acute or convalescent COVID-19. Both conserved end residues are part of each CDR3. D genes are given only for firm matches. Size is omitted from some rows. Given values are once, few, many or a class for expanded clones.

>-|TRBV5-1|TRBJ2-1|TRBD1
CASSLGWDRDTYNEQFF
TGCGCCAGCAGCTTGGGATGGGACAGGGACACCTACAATGAGCAGTTCTTC
>-|TRBV3-1/TRBV3-2|TRBJ1-2|-
CASSQSSGGLTGYTF
TGTGCCAGCAGCCAATCGAGCGGGGGGCTTACTGGCTACACCTTC
>-|TRBV4-2|TRBJ1-3|-
CASTRDRSNSGNTIYF
TGTGCCAGCACCCGAGACAGGTCGAACTCTGGAAACACCATATATTTT
>few|TRBV11-2|TRBJ2-5|TRBD1
CASSFAGQGGETQYF
TGTGCCAGCAGCTTCGCCGGACAGGGTGGTGAGACCCAGTACTTC
>-|TRBV5-1|TRBJ2-3|TRBD2
CASSVSGSGTDTQYF
TGCGCCAGCAGCGTCAGCGGGAGTGGAACAGATACGCAGTATTTT
>-|TRBV29-1|TRBJ1-5|TRBD1
CSVADRTDQPQHF
TGCAGCGTTGCGGACAGGACAGATCAGCCCCAGCATTTT
>-|TRBV19|TRBJ1-3|-
CASSDTGTWAGNTIYF
TGTGCCAGTAGTGATACAGGAACATGGGCTGGAAACACCATATATTTT
>-|TRBV28|TRBJ1-3|-
CASRYPLRNTIYF
TGTGCCAGCAGATATCCACTTAGAAACACCATATATTTT
>once|TRBV30|TRBJ2-2|-
CAWKWDSNTGELFF
TGTGCCTGGAAGTGGGACTCGAACACCGGGGAGCTGTTTTTT
>-|TRBV5-6|TRBJ2-1|TRBD2
CASSYTSGSVNEQFF
TGTGCCAGCAGCTACACTAGCGGGAGTGTCAATGAGCAGTTCTTC
>-|TRBV4-1|TRBJ1-2|TRBD1
CASSPTGGYGYTF
TGCGCCAGCAGCCCGACAGGGGGTTATGGCTACACCTTC
>few|TRBV10-3|TRBJ1-5|TRBD1
CATSGTGEGNQPQHF
TGTGCCACCTCCGGGACAGGGGAGGGCAATCAGCCCCAGCATTTT
>-|TRBV5-6|TRBJ2-7|TRBD1
CASSQWTGTYEQYF
TGTGCCAGCAGCCAATGGACAGGGACCTACGAGCAGTACTTC
>-|TRBV9|TRBJ1-2|-
CASSPRQDDSRGYTF
TGTGCCAGCAGCCCCCGACAGGACGATTCACGTGGCTACACCTTC
>-|TRBV11-2|TRBJ1-2|-
CASRKDTNNYGYTF
TGTGCCAGCAGAAAGGACACTAATAACTATGGCTACACCTTC
>-|TRBV5-4|TRBJ2-1|TRBD2
CASSLEREGRGNEQFF
TGTGCCAGCAGCTTGGAGCGGGAGGGTAGGGGGAATGAGCAGTTCTTC
>-|TRBV10-3|TRBJ2-3|TRBD2
CAPPERAGAPRVTDTQYF
TGTGCCCCCCCGGAGAGAGCGGGAGCCCCTCGAGTCACAGATACGCAGTATTTT
>-|TRBV6-6|TRBJ2-7|TRBD2
CASSHGTDYGLAAYEQYF
TGTGCCAGCAGTCATGGGACAGACTATGGACTAGCGGCCTACGAGCAGTACTTC
>-|TRBV4-1|TRBJ1-5|-
CASSQDWNSGGYNQPQHF
TGCGCCAGCAGCCAAGATTGGAACAGCGGGGGGTACAATCAGCCCCAGCATTTT
>few|TRBV7-2|TRBJ1-5|-
CASSPAGDQPQHF
TGTGCCAGCAGCCCCGCCGGGGATCAGCCCCAGCATTTT
>-|TRBV11-2|TRBJ2-7|-
CASSLIGGSYEQYF
TGTGCCAGCAGCTTAATCGGTGGCTCCTACGAGCAGTACTTC
>-|TRBV11-3|TRBJ2-1|TRBD1
CASSLGQGAGDEQFF
TGTGCCAGCAGCTTGGGACAGGGGGCAGGCGATGAGCAGTTCTTC
>-|TRBV12-3/TRBV12-4|TRBJ1-2|-
CASRQGGHGYTF
TGTGCCAGCAGACAGGGTGGTCATGGCTACACCTTC
>-|TRBV11-1|TRBJ1-6|-
CASSLTGNRNSPLHF
TGTGCCAGCAGCTTAACCGGGAATCGGAATTCACCCCTCCACTTT
>-|TRBV4-3|TRBJ1-3|-
CASSQDLVSTASGNTIYF
TGCGCCAGCAGCCAAGATTTGGTTTCGACAGCCTCTGGAAACACCATATATTTT
>-|TRBV5-1|TRBJ2-5|TRBD2
CASSSRTSGQETQYF
TGCGCCAGCAGCTCCCGAACTAGCGGCCAAGAGACCCAGTACTTC
>once|TRBV23-1|TRBJ1-5|TRBD1
CASTPRDRSSNQPQHF
TGCGCCAGCACTCCCCGGGACAGGTCTAGCAATCAGCCCCAGCATTTT
>-|TRBV30|TRBJ1-3|TRBD1
CAWTTGDRNTIYF
TGTGCCTGGACGACAGGGGATAGAAACACCATATATTTT
>-|TRBV7-9|TRBJ1-2|-
CASIRDSSLYGYTF
TGTGCCAGCATCCGGGACTCCAGCCTCTATGGCTACACCTTC
>-|TRBV9|TRBJ2-7|-
CASSAGLAPSPRYEQYF
TGTGCCAGCAGCGCTGGGCTAGCGCCCAGTCCCCGCTACGAGCAGTACTTC
>-|TRBV28|TRBJ1-6|-
CASSKITARVGNSPLHF
TGTGCCAGCAGTAAAATCACCGCCCGGGTGGGTAATTCACCCCTCCACTTT
>-|TRBV11-2|TRBJ2-2|TRBD2
CASTISGGHTGELFF
TGTGCCAGCACCATAAGCGGGGGCCACACCGGGGAGCTGTTTTTT
>-|TRBV21-1|TRBJ2-2|-
CASSKSSKNWTSGSTGELFF
TGTGCCAGCAGCAAATCCTCGAAGAATTGGACTAGCGGGAGCACCGGGGAGCTGTTTTTT
>once|TRBV6-2/TRBV6-3|TRBJ1-3|TRBD1
CASSSSDRENTIYF
TGTGCCAGCAGCTCCTCCGACAGGGAGAACACCATATATTTT
>-|TRBV2|TRBJ2-2|-
CASRVSLLNTGELFF
TGTGCCAGCAGGGTCAGTCTTCTTAACACCGGGGAGCTGTTTTTT
>-|TRBV28|TRBJ1-4|TRBD1
CASTDRGPRTNEKLFF
TGTGCCAGCACCGACAGGGGGCCAAGGACTAATGAAAAACTGTTTTTT
>-|TRBV19|TRBJ2-6|-
CASNPQGRSGANVLTF
TGTGCCAGTAATCCCCAGGGGCGCTCTGGGGCCAACGTCCTGACTTTC
>-|TRBV25-1|TRBJ2-3|-
CASSARPGIRYF
TGTGCCAGCAGTGCCCGTCCGGGGATTAGGTATTTT
>-|TRBV7-9|TRBJ2-7|TRBD1
CASSYPGTGETYEQYF
TGTGCCAGCAGCTACCCTGGGACAGGGGAAACCTACGAGCAGTACTTC
>-|TRBV27|TRBJ1-5|-
CASPRLARNKWRYIANQPQHF
TGTGCCAGCCCGCGACTTGCAAGAAACAAGTGGAGATATATAGCAAATCAGCCCCAGCATTTT
>-|TRBV7-6|TRBJ2-6|TRBD1
CASSLGTGGGSGANVLTF
TGTGCCAGCAGCTTAGGTACAGGGGGCGGCTCTGGGGCCAACGTCCTGACTTTC
>-|TRBV19|TRBJ2-7|TRBD1
CASHDRGWWRELHEQYF
TGTGCCAGCCACGACAGGGGGTGGTGGCGGGAGCTCCACGAGCAGTACTTC
>few|TRBV12-3/TRBV12-4|TRBJ2-2|-
CASSFEYSGELFF
TGTGCCAGCAGTTTCGAGTACAGCGGGGAGCTGTTTTTT
>-|TRBV7-9|TRBJ2-1|TRBD2
CASSSPGLAGVYGEQFF
TGTGCCAGCAGCTCGCCGGGACTAGCGGGAGTTTACGGTGAGCAGTTCTTC